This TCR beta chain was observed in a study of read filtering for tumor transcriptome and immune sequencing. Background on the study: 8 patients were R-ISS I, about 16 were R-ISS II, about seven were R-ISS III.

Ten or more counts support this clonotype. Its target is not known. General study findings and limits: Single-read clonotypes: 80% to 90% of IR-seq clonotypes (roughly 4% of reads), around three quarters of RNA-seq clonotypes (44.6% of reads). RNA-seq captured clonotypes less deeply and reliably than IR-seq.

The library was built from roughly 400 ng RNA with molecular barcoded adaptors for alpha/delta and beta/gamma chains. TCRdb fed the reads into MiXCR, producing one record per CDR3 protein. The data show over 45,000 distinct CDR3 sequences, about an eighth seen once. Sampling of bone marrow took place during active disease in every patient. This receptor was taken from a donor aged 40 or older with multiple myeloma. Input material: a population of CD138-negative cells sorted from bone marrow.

The CDR3 protein is CSAEGAGEETQYF. The CDR3 bases are TGCAGTGCCGAAGGAGCGGGGGAAGAGACCCAGTACTTC. V is TRBV20-1 and J is TRBJ2-5; TRBD2 matches at 8 bases. CDR3 size: 13 residues. Germline CDR1 DFQATT, CDR2 SNEGSKA (reference sequence). V was clipped by 6 bases and J by 3 bases; unmatched bases: 6.